These 25 T cell receptor beta chains were sequenced from one sample in a study of cytomegalovirus exposure and HLA in healthy donors. PCR employed 60 Vbeta and 13 Jbeta primers. The assay was immunoSEQ multiplex PCR, and TCRdb's table has in-frame clones only and misses some. The sample includes about 130,000 clones, approximately 81% of them seen just once. Sequencing was carried out using PBMCs. These receptors all come from a man between 18 and 35 years old in good health and CMV-seronegative.

The J gene is TRBJ1-5, the V gene TRBV9; 8 bases map to TRBD1. Germline V gene lookup returns CDR1 SGDLS and CDR2 YYNGEE. Unmatched junction bases numbered 11, after V lost 4 bases and J lost 5 bases. The CDR3 is made up of 16 amino acids. The CDR3 loop is CASSRSAGQAHQPQHF. In DNA form, the CDR3 reads TGTGCCAGCAGCCGGAGCGCGGGACAGGCTCATCAGCCCCAGCATTTT.

The rearrangement joins TRBV9 to TRBJ2-7; 9 nucleotides match TRBD2. This CDR3 spans 17 amino acids. V shed 0 bases, J shed 5 bases, and the junction held 12 bases outside the gene matches. Germline CDR1 is SGDLS and CDR2 is YYNGEE. As DNA, the CDR3 is TGTGCCAGCAGCGTAGTCCGAGGCGGGAGGGCCAGGCACGAGCAGTACGTC. Protein product: CASSVVRGGRARHEQYV.

Details on this clone: The junction and the germline gene differ at one end; a read error may be behind it. The J gene is TRBJ2-4, the V gene TRBV7-9; 8 bases line up with TRBD2. In germline, CDR1 is SEHNR, CDR2 FQNEAQ (reference sequence). The CDR3 totals 16 residues. The CDR3 sequence: CSSSLAGSTSRNIQYF. The CDR3 nucleotides read TGTTCCAGCAGCTTAGCGGGATCTACTAGTCGTAACATTCAGTACTTC.

This chain links TRBV18 with TRBJ2-7, with 7 bases that match TRBD1. V dropped 3 bases and J dropped 0; count of bases not matched to a gene: 2. This CDR3 contains 14 residues. Germline CDR1 KGHSH, CDR2 LQKENI. DNA of the CDR3: TGTGCCAGCTCACCGGGACAGAGCTCCTACGAGCAGTACGTC. Protein product: CASSPGQSSYEQYV.

In nucleotides, the CDR3 is TGTGCCAGCAGCCCGTCAGGGAACACCGGGGAGCTGTTTTTT. It is translated as CASSPSGNTGELFF. The J gene is TRBJ2-2, the V gene TRBV25-1; D is uncertain. Trimming stripped 6 bases from V and 1 base from J, with 9 bases between. The CDR3 has 14 residues. CDR1 is MGHDK, CDR2 SYGVNS, per germline. Together with reference TRBV25-1 and TRBJ2-2, the CDR3 gives the full variable domain: EADIYQTPRYLVIGTGKKITLECSQTMGHDKMYWYQQDPGMELHLIHYSYGVNSTEKGDLSSESTVSRIRTEHFPLTLESARPSHTSQYLCASSPSGNTGELFFGEGSRLTVL.

As to this clone: The junction departs from the called germline gene at one end, perhaps through a read error. The chain carries TRBV7-9 and TRBJ1-2, with TRBD1 identical over 7 bases. Per germline, CDR1 SEHNR and CDR2 FQNEAQ (reference sequence). The length of the CDR3 is 16 residues. The CDR3 coding sequence is TGTTCCAGCAGCTTAGCGGTCCGACAGGGTGGCTATGGCTACACCTTC. Encoded protein: CSSSLAVRQGGYGYTF.

The chain joins TRBV30 to TRBJ1-6; 8 nucleotides align to TRBD1. With V trimmed by 2 bases and J by 6 bases, 3 bases remained unmatched. The CDR3 totals 14 residues. CDR1 and CDR2 from the germline V gene are GTSNPN and SVGIG (reference sequence). This CDR3 is CAWSRTGSNSPLHF. The DNA of the CDR3 is TGTGCCTGGAGTCGGACAGGGTCTAATTCACCCCTCCACTTT. Based on the CDR3 plus reference TRBV30 and TRBJ1-6, the full variable domain is SQTIHQWPATLVQPVGSPLSLECTVEGTSNPNLYWYRQAAGRGLQLLFYSVGIGQISSEVPQNLSASRPQDRQFILSSKKLLLSDSGFYLCAWSRTGSNSPLHFGNGTRLTVT.

This chain links TRBV20-1 with TRBJ2-1; D uncertain. The germline V gene encodes CDR1 DFQATT and CDR2 SNEGSKA (reference sequence). Trimming took off 4 bases at V and 8 bases at J, with 3 bases between the two ends. This CDR3 region has 9 residues. CDR3 sequence (DNA): TGCAGTGCTACCGATGAGCAGTTCTTC. Amino acid sequence: CSATDEQFF.

The V and J genes are TRBV4-1 and TRBJ2-7, with D tentatively TRBD2 (5 bases). Trimming took off 0 bases at V and 6 bases at J, with 18 bases between the two ends. The CDR3 length is 16 residues. Germline V gives CDR1 MGHRA, CDR2 YSYEKL. CDR3 residues: CASSQDEAGPSTEQYV. DNA of the CDR3: TGCGCCAGCAGCCAAGATGAGGCGGGTCCGTCCACCGAGCAGTACGTC.

This clone has a single count. This chain uses TRBV9 with TRBJ1-1; no clear D. There are 15 residues in the CDR3. Germline assignment: CDR1 SGDLS and CDR2 YYNGEE. The V end was cut by 0 bases, the J end by 0 bases, with 9 bases between. CDR3 region: CASSVEPSLNTEAFF. In DNA, the CDR3 is TGTGCCAGCAGCGTAGAGCCAAGTCTGAACACTGAAGCTTTCTTT.

The genes are TRBV18 and TRBJ1-4; D gene ambiguous. CDR3 length: 14 residues. V lost 4 bases and J lost 5, with 11 bases in between. The V gene's germline CDR1 is KGHSH and CDR2 LQKENI. Here the CDR3 DNA reads TGTGCCAGCTCACGCGACGGAGAGAATGAAAAACTGTTTTTT. It is translated as CASSRDGENEKLFF. The full variable domain, rest sourced from reference TRBV18 and TRBJ1-4, is NAGVMQNPRHLVRRRGQEARLRCSPMKGHSHVYWYRQLPEEGLKFMVYLQKENIIDESGMPKERFSAEFPKEGPSILRIQQVVRGDSAAYFCASSRDGENEKLFFGSGTQLSVL.

The chain joins TRBV4-1 to TRBJ1-5; D is ambiguous. Germline V gene data show CDR1 as MGHRA and CDR2 as YSYEKL. This CDR3 is built from 15 residues. V was pared by 1 base and J by 7 bases, with 14 bases between. The chain's CDR3 is CASSQVEEGRQPQHF. CDR3 bases: TGCGCCAGCAGCCAAGTCGAGGAGGGCCGGCAGCCCCAGCATTTT.

CDR3 DNA sequence: TGTGCCAGCACCTCACAGGGGGTGAACACTGAAGCTTTCTTT. This sequence encodes CASTSQGVNTEAFF. The chain uses TRBV6-1 and TRBJ1-1, with TRBD1 matching over 8 bases. V lost 7 bases to trimming and J lost 0 bases; unmatched junction nucleotides: 4. Germline V lookup: CDR1 MNHNS, CDR2 SASEGT. The CDR3 spans 14 residues.

This clone was detected only once. The CDR3: CASSLGLGVQETQYF. The CDR3 DNA sequence: TGTGCCAGCAGCTTGGGACTAGGGGTACAAGAGACCCAGTACTTC. The V and J genes are TRBV7-6 and TRBJ2-5, with TRBD2 identical over 8 bases. The CDR3 spans 15 residues. After removal of 3 bases from V and 2 bases from J, the junction contained 5 bases not matched to a gene. The V gene's germline CDR1 is SGHVS and CDR2 FNYEAQ.

The chain is built from TRBV11-2 and TRBJ2-3; 8 nucleotides match TRBD1. The ends lost 0 bases at V and 1 base at J; junction bases unmatched: 3. The CDR3 is 16 residues long. The germline gives CDR1 SGHAT, CDR2 FQNNGV. DNA for the CDR3: TGTGCCAGCAGCTTAGAACAGGGGGTGGGCACAGATACGCAGTATTTT. Its translation: CASSLEQGVGTDTQYF.

The V and J genes are TRBV7-9 and TRBJ2-1, with 11 positions matching TRBD2. V lost 2 bases and J lost 4; bases outside the gene matches: 4. The CDR3 contains 16 residues. CDR1 and CDR2 (germline): SEHNR, FQNEAQ (reference sequence). CDR3 residues: CASSLPLAGGYNEQFF. CDR3 bases: TGTGCCAGCAGCTTACCCCTAGCGGGAGGATACAATGAGCAGTTCTTC.

This chain's CDR3 is CASSPRGNREGKLFF. CDR3 DNA sequence: TGTGCCAGCAGCCCTAGGGGGAACAGGGAAGGAAAACTGTTTTTT. This chain uses TRBV7-9 with TRBJ1-4; tentative D call: TRBD1 (6 bases). V lost 5 bases to trimming and J lost 10 bases, with 20 bases between them. CDR3 length equals 15 residues. CDR1 and CDR2 from the germline V gene are SEHNR and FQNEAQ (reference sequence).

In its sample, this clone was seen once. This rearrangement joins TRBV7-9 to TRBJ1-3; TRBD1 might be the D (5 bases). CDR1 SEHNR and CDR2 FQNEAQ come from the germline V gene (reference sequence). The V gene lost 5 bases and the J gene lost 2 bases, with 13 bases spanning the gap. The CDR3 is 15 residues long. CDR3 sequence: CASSVPGGPGNTIYF. Here the CDR3 DNA reads TGTGCCAGCAGCGTGCCGGGGGGACCTGGAAACACCATATATTTT.

The chain recombines TRBV7-6 with TRBJ2-1; 8 positions match TRBD2. The CDR3 sequence is 14 residues long. V lost 2 bases and J lost 8; bases outside the gene matches: 5. Germline V gene data show CDR1 as SGHVS and CDR2 as FNYEAQ. The CDR3 DNA follows: TGTGCCAGCAGCTTAAGGCTAGCGGGTTATGAGCAGTTCTTC. This sequence encodes CASSLRLAGYEQFF.

The V and J genes are TRBV6-1 and TRBJ2-1; TRBD2 agrees at 7 bases. The germline gives CDR1 MNHNS, CDR2 SASEGT. This CDR3 contains 14 residues. The trim removed 5 bases at V and 4 bases at J, leaving 5 bases unmatched. The DNA of the CDR3 is TGTGCCAGCAGTCTAGCGGAAAAGTACAATGAGCAGTTCTTC. Residues: CASSLAEKYNEQFF.

On this clone: This sample also contains other DNA sequences that code for the same CDR3. The genes are TRBV15 and TRBJ2-1; 9 bases match TRBD1. The CDR3 runs 16 residues. Per the germline V gene, CDR1 is LNHNV and CDR2 is YYDKDF (reference sequence). The V segment lost 3 bases and the J segment 0 bases; nucleotides outside the gene matches: 3. CDR3: CATSSTGGASYNEQFF. CDR3 sequence (DNA): TGTGCCACCAGCAGTACAGGGGGCGCCTCCTACAATGAGCAGTTCTTC.

This clone is a singleton in its sample. The V call is TRBV5-6, the J call TRBJ2-5, with 14 bases lining up with TRBD2. This CDR3 is built from 15 residues. Per the germline V gene, CDR1 is SGHDT and CDR2 is YYEEEE. V was clipped by 3 bases and J by 11 bases; unmatched bases: 9. CDR3 loop: CASSYGLAGGWEQYF. CDR3 bases: TGTGCCAGCAGCTATGGACTAGCGGGAGGTTGGGAGCAGTACTTC.

The chain couples TRBV9 to TRBJ1-5, with TRBD1 identical over 12 bases. The CDR3 totals 18 residues. The trim removed 7 bases at V and 1 base at J, leaving 12 bases unmatched. Germline CDR1 is SGDLS and CDR2 is YYNGEE. CDR3 sequence: CASPRWDRGRVSNQPQHF. CDR3 sequence (DNA): TGTGCCAGCCCCCGGTGGGACAGGGGGCGGGTAAGCAATCAGCCCCAGCATTTT.

The rearrangement uses TRBV5-1 and TRBJ1-4; TRBD1 is a possible D gene (5 bases). This CDR3 is 13 amino acids long. Between the trimmed V and J ends, which lost 4 bases and 5 bases, there was a span of 9 bases. The V gene's germline CDR1 is SGHRS and CDR2 YFSETQ. CDR3 sequence: CASSPGGNEKLFF. For the CDR3, the DNA is TGCGCCAGCAGCCCGGGGGGGAATGAAAAACTGTTTTTT.

The V gene is TRBV7-8, the J gene TRBJ2-5; TRBD2 matches at 8 bases. With 5 bases clipped from V and 4 bases from J, the junction kept 9 bases outside the gene matches. Germline values: CDR1 SGHVS, CDR2 FQNEAQ. The CDR3 sequence is 15 residues long. The chain's CDR3 is CASSTETSVRETQYF. In DNA form, the CDR3 reads TGTGCCAGCAGCACTGAGACTAGCGTCCGAGAGACCCAGTACTTC.